This TCR beta chain originates from a study of a mutant IDH1 vaccine in newly diagnosed glioma. Looking at the study overall: Patients were given eight vaccinations, scheduled in weeks 1, 3, 5, 7, 11, 15, 19 and 23. Patients arrived already treated with radiotherapy, temozolomide, or both, most having had both. Commencement of vaccination occurred 4-6 weeks following radiotherapy alone, or concurrently with temozolomide cycles.

The assay was immunoSEQ multiplex PCR, and TCRdb's table has in-frame clones only and misses some. Of tens of thousands of clones in the sample, under 80% were seen once. Indicated time point: week 23, last vaccination. Each dose of the vaccine consisted of 300 ug of mutant IDH1 20-mer peptide, with topical imiquimod. The donors had new WHO grade 3 or 4 astrocytomas; these were IDH1-mutant and ATRX-lost. V lost 8 bases to trimming and J lost 8 bases, with 23 bases between them. The CDR3 has 15 amino acids. Germline V gives CDR1 SGHNT, CDR2 YYREEE (reference sequence). Concerning this clone itself: No antigen is known for it.

The TCR comes from a woman aged 40 to 50 with glioma. Some clones in this sample may be carry-over from other donors' samples. The specimen was PBMCs, collected from a glioma patient whose treatment included an IDH1 peptide vaccine. The rearrangement uses TRBV5-4 and TRBJ2-1; no reliable D call. This chain's CDR3 is CASNHQTKAVHEQFF. DNA for the CDR3: TGTGCCAGTAACCACCAAACTAAGGCGGTCCATGAGCAGTTCTTC.